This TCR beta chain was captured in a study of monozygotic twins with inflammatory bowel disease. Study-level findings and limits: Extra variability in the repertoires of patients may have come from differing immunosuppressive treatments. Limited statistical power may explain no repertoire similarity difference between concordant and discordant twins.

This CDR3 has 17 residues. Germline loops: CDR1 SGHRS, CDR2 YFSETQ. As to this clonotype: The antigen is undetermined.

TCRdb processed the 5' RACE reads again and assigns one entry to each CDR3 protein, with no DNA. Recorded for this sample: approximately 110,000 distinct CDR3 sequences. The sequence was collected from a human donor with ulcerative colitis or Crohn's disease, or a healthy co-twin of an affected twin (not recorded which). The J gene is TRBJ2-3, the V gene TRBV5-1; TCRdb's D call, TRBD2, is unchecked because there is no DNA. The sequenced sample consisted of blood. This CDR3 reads CASRHLSGGLRTDTQYF.